The clone carrying this T cell receptor beta chain was seen a single time. The antigen is not known. The junction departs from the called germline gene at one end, perhaps through a read error. These data are taken from a study of cytotoxic CD8 clonotypes in ibrutinib-treated CLL. General study points: The public clonotypes identified were infrequent and showed contraction or stability on treatment.

CDR3 size: 15 residues. The germline V gene encodes CDR1 LNHNV and CDR2 YYDKDF (reference sequence). Depth targeted 1 in 200,000 to 1 in 1 million T cells, averaging around 9.5x coverage per clonotype. The repertoire was sequenced with immunoSEQ multiplex PCR; TCRdb's copy has only in-frame clones and lacks some. Of 20,000 to 30,000 clones in the sample, about 67% are singletons; the top ten hold 40% to 50%. The V call is TRBV15, the J call TRBJ2-5; D remains unclear. The receptor's source is a human donor with chronic lymphocytic leukemia. The specimen was PBMCs, collected after 12 months of ibrutinib treatment. The CDR3, as DNA: TGTGCCACCAGCAGAGATTTCGGGTACCAGGAGACCCAGTACTTC. Translating gives CATSRDFGYQETQYF. The complete variable domain, with remaining parts taken from reference TRBV15 and TRBJ2-5, reads DAMVIQNPRYQVTQFGKPVTLSCSQTLNHNVMYWYQQKSSQAPKLLFHYYDKDFNNEADTPDNFQSRRPNTSFCFLDIRSPGLGDTAMYLCATSRDFGYQETQYFGPGTRLLVL.